Sequencing of this T cell receptor beta chain was carried out in a study of chronic HIV infection and antiretroviral therapy. MiXCR, run by TCRdb on the 5' RACE reads, gives a single entry per CDR3 protein. The repertoire has roughly 50,000 distinct CDR3 sequences, about 18% of them found once; the top ten carry 2.8%. V was cut by 4 bases and J by 4 bases, with 12 bases left in between. The CDR3 covers 14 residues. The germline CDR1 and CDR2 sequences are SGHAT and FQNNGV. This rearrangement joins TRBV11-2 to TRBJ2-3, with D perhaps matching TRBD2 (6 bases). Sequenced sample: peripheral blood. This receptor was taken from an adult who had HIV and had not received antiretroviral therapy, or was an uninfected healthy control (not recorded which). The CDR3 DNA reads as TGTGCCAGCAGCTCCGTGACTAGGCCAGATACGCAGTATTTT. It translates to CASSSVTRPDTQYF.